This is a list of T cell receptor beta chains from one sample in a study of cytomegalovirus exposure and HLA in healthy donors. Libraries were prepared by immunoSEQ multiplex PCR; TCRdb keeps only in-frame clonotypes and omits some of them. The repertoire holds 84,000 or so clones, 76% seen once, with 1.1% to 1.5% in the top ten. Sequenced sample: PBMCs. All receptors derive from a male donor in good health and CMV-seronegative. Each CDR3 is given with its conserved first and last residue. A D gene is named only where the DNA matches it firmly.

V	D	J	CDR3	DNA
TRBV15	TRBD1	TRBJ1-2	CATSRDRGSYGYTF	TGTGCCACCAGCAGAGACAGGGGGAGCTATGGCTACACCTTC
TRBV29-1	NA	TRBJ1-1	CSVARQRNTEAFF	TGCAGCGTTGCCCGACAGAGGAACACTGAAGCTTTCTTT
TRBV7-2	NA	TRBJ1-2	CASSLADIYGYTF	TGTGCCAGCAGCTTAGCCGACATCTATGGCTACACCTTC
TRBV4-3	NA	TRBJ1-1	CASSQDWGGSYDTEAFF	TGCGCCAGTAGCCAAGATTGGGGGGGGAGCTACGACACTGAAGCTTTCTTT
TRBV11-2	TRBD2	TRBJ2-1	CASSLLAGGPNEQFF	TGTGCCAGCAGCTTACTAGCGGGAGGGCCAAATGAGCAGTTCTTC
TRBV7-9	NA	TRBJ2-7	CASSLNRAEQYF	TGTGCCAGCAGCCTCAACAGGGCCGAGCAGTACTTC
TRBV6-5	NA	TRBJ2-7	CASYREQYF	TGTGCCAGCTATCGCGAGCAGTACTTC
TRBV9	TRBD1	TRBJ1-5	CASSVRGQEDQPQHF	TGTGCCAGCAGCGTAAGAGGACAGGAGGATCAGCCCCAGCATTTT
TRBV15	NA	TRBJ2-7	CATRMAWGVQSYEQYF	TGTGCCACCAGAATGGCGTGGGGGGTCCAATCCTACGAGCAGTACTTC
TRBV7-9	TRBD1	TRBJ2-1	CASSLGQGDFNEQFF	TGTGCCAGCAGCCTTGGACAGGGAGATTTCAATGAGCAGTTCTTC
TRBV7-2	NA	TRBJ1-1	CASSFFGQTEAFF	TGTGCCAGCAGCTTTTTTGGGCAAACTGAAGCTTTCTTT